A selection of T cell receptor beta chains follows, all from one sample in a study of cytomegalovirus exposure and HLA in healthy donors. The data were produced by immunoSEQ multiplex PCR, yet TCRdb's version contains in-frame clones alone and is incomplete. This sample contains some 67,000 clones. The source material was PBMCs. Receptors were obtained from a woman younger than 45 in good health and CMV-seronegative. CDR3s include the opening cysteine and the closing phenylalanine or tryptophan. The order of the fields is CDR3 length, J gene, V gene, CDR3 protein.

length: 15
J: TRBJ2-3
V: TRBV5-6
CDR3: CASSPLGQGTDTQYF

length: 11
J: TRBJ2-5
V: TRBV20-1
CDR3: CSARQRETQYF

length: 16
J: TRBJ2-5
V: TRBV4-1
CDR3: CASSHLQGSGVETQYF

length: 16
J: TRBJ2-1
V: TRBV11-1
CDR3: CASSTIEVIPYNEQFF

length: 15
J: TRBJ2-7
V: TRBV4-2
CDR3: CASSQSTGGDYEQYF

length: 14
J: TRBJ2-1
V: TRBV28
CDR3: CASSLDRGRNEQFF

length: 15
J: TRBJ1-5
V: TRBV2
CDR3: CASSPQGTGYQPQHF

length: 12
J: TRBJ1-1
V: TRBV11-2
CDR3: CAAGRTNTEAFF

length: 15
J: TRBJ2-1
V: TRBV28
CDR3: CASDSLAAQGVEQFF

length: 14
J: TRBJ2-3
V: TRBV27
CDR3: CASSIRDSRNTQYF

length: 15
J: TRBJ1-2
V: TRBV5-4
CDR3: CASSYQDRANYGYTF

length: 14
J: TRBJ2-3
V: TRBV5-4
CDR3: CASSGGAGAATQYF

length: 12
J: TRBJ2-7
V: TRBV28
CDR3: CASSFRDGMEYF

length: 16
J: TRBJ2-1
V: TRBV5-1
CDR3: CASTPGGTSGYNEQFF

length: 15
J: TRBJ2-1
V: TRBV6-4
CDR3: CASSQTSGGGDEQFF

length: 15
J: TRBJ1-5
V: TRBV18
CDR3: CASSPGQEGSQPQHF

length: 14
J: TRBJ1-5
V: TRBV29-1
CDR3: CSVLGQGIGQPQHF

length: 14
J: TRBJ1-1
V: TRBV6-1
CDR3: CASSETGSFTEAFF

length: 16
J: TRBJ2-4
V: TRBV6-5
CDR3: CASSLAGGLAKNIQYF

length: 15
J: TRBJ2-3
V: TRBV6-1
CDR3: CASSAGQIGTDTQYF

length: 16
J: TRBJ1-3
V: TRBV6-5
CDR3: CASSYGYRASGNTIYF

length: 11
J: NA
V: TRBV20-1
CDR3: CSANDRYEQYF

length: 15
J: TRBJ2-1
V: TRBV30
CDR3: CAGGSGRGSDNEQFF

length: 14
J: TRBJ1-2
V: TRBV4-3
CDR3: CASSPSRRRYGYTF

length: 15
J: TRBJ1-1
V: TRBV27
CDR3: CASSLSRQINTEAFF

length: 14
J: TRBJ2-2
V: TRBV13
CDR3: CASSLAGGTGELFF

length: 14
J: TRBJ1-1
V: TRBV29-1
CDR3: CSVEGIYIEGEDFF

length: 16
J: TRBJ1-6
V: TRBV18
CDR3: CASSPPLQGRNSPLHF

length: 14
J: TRBJ1-2
V: TRBV28
CDR3: CASSPRQGGRGYTF

length: 19
J: TRBJ2-7
V: TRBV4-2
CDR3: CASSGPGTSGRGGAYEQYF

length: 11
J: TRBJ2-7
V: TRBV30
CDR3: CAWDRDHEQYF

length: 19
J: TRBJ2-1
V: TRBV9
CDR3: CASSTPPSGGALPGDEQFF

length: 12
J: TRBJ2-7
V: TRBV28
CDR3: CAIRGLDYEQYF

length: 15
J: TRBJ2-3
V: TRBV27
CDR3: CATLSAGQSTDTQYF

length: 15
J: TRBJ2-2
V: TRBV6-5
CDR3: CASSYRQVFTGELFF

length: 14
J: TRBJ2-1
V: TRBV5-4
CDR3: CASSSLLYYNEQFF

length: 14
J: TRBJ2-3
V: TRBV30
CDR3: CAWSGWRGGDTQYF

length: 19
J: TRBJ2-3
V: TRBV4-2
CDR3: CASSPSGLAGGWGRDTQYF

length: 11
J: TRBJ1-2
V: TRBV29-1
CDR3: CSASLSYGYTF

length: 15
J: TRBJ2-7
V: TRBV7-3
CDR3: CASSLLPGGSYEQYF

length: 16
J: TRBJ1-4
V: TRBV4-2
CDR3: CASSSSGHLGDEKLFF

length: 14
J: TRBJ2-1
V: TRBV27
CDR3: CASRPGTSLIEQFF

length: 15
J: TRBJ1-2
V: TRBV18
CDR3: CASSPDGIKVYGYTF

length: 14
J: TRBJ2-7
V: TRBV19
CDR3: CASSPGQGPYEQYF

length: 15
J: TRBJ2-1
V: TRBV6-1
CDR3: CASRPGTSGSDEQFF

length: 11
J: TRBJ2-1
V: TRBV19
CDR3: CASGLAVEQFF

length: 12
J: TRBJ1-2
V: TRBV30
CDR3: CAWKGLPSGYTF

length: 11
J: TRBJ2-7
V: TRBV29-1
CDR3: CSARQGSEQYF

length: 12
J: TRBJ2-4
V: TRBV30
CDR3: CAWNLQGAVQYF

length: 14
J: TRBJ2-5
V: TRBV29-1
CDR3: CSARGRQGLETQYF

length: 14
J: TRBJ2-7
V: TRBV30
CDR3: CAWTGESSDYEQYF

length: 14
J: TRBJ2-1
V: TRBV27
CDR3: CASSLGLSYNEQFF

length: 14
J: TRBJ1-5
V: TRBV19
CDR3: CASSTGFSNQPQHF